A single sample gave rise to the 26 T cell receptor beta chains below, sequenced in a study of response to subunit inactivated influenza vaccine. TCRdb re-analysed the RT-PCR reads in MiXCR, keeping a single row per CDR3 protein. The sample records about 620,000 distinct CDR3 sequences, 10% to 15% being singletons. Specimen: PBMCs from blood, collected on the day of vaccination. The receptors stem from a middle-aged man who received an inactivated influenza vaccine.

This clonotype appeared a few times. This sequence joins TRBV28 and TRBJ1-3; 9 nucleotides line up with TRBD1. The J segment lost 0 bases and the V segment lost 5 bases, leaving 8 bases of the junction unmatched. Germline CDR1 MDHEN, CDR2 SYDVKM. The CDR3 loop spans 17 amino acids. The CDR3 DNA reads TGTGCCAGCAGTCTACAGGGACAGGGCCCCTCTGGAAACACCATATATTTT. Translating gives CASSLQGQGPSGNTIYF.

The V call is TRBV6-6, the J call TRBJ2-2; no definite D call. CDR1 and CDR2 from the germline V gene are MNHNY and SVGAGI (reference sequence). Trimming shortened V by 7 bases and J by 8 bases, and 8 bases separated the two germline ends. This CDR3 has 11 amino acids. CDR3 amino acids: CASTLGGELFF. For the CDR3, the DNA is TGTGCCAGCACTCTCGGGGGGGAGCTGTTTTTT.

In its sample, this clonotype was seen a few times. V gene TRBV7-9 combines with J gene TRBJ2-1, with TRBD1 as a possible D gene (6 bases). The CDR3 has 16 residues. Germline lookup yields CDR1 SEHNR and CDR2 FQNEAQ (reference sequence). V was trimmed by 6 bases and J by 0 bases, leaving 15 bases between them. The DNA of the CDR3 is TGTGCCAGCAGTGGGACACTAACAAGCTCCTACAATGAGCAGTTCTTC. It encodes CASSGTLTSSYNEQFF.

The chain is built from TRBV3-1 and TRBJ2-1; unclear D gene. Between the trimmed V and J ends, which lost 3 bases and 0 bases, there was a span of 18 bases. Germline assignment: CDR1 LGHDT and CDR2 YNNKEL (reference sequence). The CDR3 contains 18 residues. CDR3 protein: CASSQVSRLQRSYNEQFF. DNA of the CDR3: TGTGCCAGCAGCCAGGTCTCAAGGTTGCAGCGCTCCTACAATGAGCAGTTCTTC.

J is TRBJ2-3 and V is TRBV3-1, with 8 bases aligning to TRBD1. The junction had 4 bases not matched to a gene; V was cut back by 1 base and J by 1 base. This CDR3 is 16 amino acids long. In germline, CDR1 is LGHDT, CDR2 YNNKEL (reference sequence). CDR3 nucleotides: TGTGCCAGCAGCCAAGTTAAGACAGGGGGCACAGATACGCAGTATTTT. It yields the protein CASSQVKTGGTDTQYF.

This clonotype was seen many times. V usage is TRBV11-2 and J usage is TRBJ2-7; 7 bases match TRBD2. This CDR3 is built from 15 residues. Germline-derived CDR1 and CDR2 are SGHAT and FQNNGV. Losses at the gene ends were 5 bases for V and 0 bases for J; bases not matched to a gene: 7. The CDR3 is CASSLQAGSSYEQYF. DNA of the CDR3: TGTGCCAGCAGCCTCCAAGCGGGATCCTCCTACGAGCAGTACTTC.

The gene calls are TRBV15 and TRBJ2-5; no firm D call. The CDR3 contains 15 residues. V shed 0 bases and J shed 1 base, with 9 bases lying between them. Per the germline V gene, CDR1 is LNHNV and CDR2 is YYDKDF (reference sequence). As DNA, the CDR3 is TGTGCCACCAGCAGAGATAATCGGCTCCAAGAGACCCAGTACTTC. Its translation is CATSRDNRLQETQYF.

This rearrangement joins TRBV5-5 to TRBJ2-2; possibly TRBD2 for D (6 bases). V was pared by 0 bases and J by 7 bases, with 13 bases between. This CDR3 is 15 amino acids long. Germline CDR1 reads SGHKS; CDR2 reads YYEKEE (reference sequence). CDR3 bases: TGTGCCAGCAGCTTGGTGCCGGGAGTGAACGGGGAGCTGTTTTTT. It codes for CASSLVPGVNGELFF.

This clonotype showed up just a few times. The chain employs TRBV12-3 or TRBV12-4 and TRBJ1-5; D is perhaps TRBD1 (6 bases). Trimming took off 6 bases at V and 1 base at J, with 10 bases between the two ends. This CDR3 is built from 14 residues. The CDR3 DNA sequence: TGTGCCAGCAGGGGGGACACGAGCAATCAGCCCCAGCATTTT. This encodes CASRGDTSNQPQHF.

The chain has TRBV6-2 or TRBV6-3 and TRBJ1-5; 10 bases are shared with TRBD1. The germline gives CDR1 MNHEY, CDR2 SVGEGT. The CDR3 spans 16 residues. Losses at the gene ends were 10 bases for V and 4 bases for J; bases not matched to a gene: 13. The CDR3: CANYRRDRGPNQPQHF. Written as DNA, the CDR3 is TGTGCCAACTACCGACGCGACAGGGGGCCTAATCAGCCCCAGCATTTT.

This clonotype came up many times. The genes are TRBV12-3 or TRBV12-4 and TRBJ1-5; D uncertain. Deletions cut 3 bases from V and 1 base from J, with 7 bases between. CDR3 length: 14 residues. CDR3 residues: CASSLSQSNQPQHF. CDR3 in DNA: TGTGCCAGCAGTTTGAGTCAGAGCAATCAGCCCCAGCATTTT.

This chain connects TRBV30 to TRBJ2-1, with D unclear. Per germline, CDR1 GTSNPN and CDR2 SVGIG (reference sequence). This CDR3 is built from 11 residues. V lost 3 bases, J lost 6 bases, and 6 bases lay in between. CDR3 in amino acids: CAWSPLNEQFF. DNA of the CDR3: TGTGCCTGGAGCCCGCTCAATGAGCAGTTCTTC.

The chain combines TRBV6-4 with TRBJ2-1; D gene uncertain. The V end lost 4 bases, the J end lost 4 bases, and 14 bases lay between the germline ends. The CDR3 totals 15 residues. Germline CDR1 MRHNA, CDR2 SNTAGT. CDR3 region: CASSAELGHYNEQFF. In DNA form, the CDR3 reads TGTGCCAGCAGTGCCGAGCTAGGGCATTACAATGAGCAGTTCTTC.

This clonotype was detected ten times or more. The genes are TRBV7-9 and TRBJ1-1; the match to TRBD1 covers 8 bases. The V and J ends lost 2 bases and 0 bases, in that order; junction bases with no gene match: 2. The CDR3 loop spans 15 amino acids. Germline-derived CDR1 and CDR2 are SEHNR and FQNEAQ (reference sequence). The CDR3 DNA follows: TGTGCCAGCAGCTTACGGACAGGGATGAACACTGAAGCTTTCTTT. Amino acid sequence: CASSLRTGMNTEAFF.

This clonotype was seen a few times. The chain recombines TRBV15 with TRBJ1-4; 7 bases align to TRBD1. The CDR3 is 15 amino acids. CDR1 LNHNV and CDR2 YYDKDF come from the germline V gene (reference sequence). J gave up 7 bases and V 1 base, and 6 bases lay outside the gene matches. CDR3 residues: CATSRAGGKGEKLFF. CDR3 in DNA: TGTGCCACCAGCAGAGCAGGGGGGAAAGGTGAAAAACTGTTTTTT.

CDR3 nucleotides: TGCGCCAGCAGTGACCGGGCCAAAAACATTCAGTACTTC. Amino acid sequence: CASSDRAKNIQYF. The rearrangement joins TRBV10-2 to TRBJ2-4; no reliable D call. The CDR3 length is 13 residues. V was shortened by 3 bases and J by 1 base, with 4 bases between the two germline ends. The V gene's germline CDR1 is WSHSY and CDR2 SAAADI.

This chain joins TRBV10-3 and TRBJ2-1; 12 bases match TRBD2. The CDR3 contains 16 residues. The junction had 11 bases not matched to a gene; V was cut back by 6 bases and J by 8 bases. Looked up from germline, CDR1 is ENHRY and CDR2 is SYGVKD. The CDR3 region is CAIRQSTSGGLDEQFF. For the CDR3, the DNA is TGTGCCATCAGGCAATCTACTAGCGGGGGGTTAGATGAGCAGTTCTTC.

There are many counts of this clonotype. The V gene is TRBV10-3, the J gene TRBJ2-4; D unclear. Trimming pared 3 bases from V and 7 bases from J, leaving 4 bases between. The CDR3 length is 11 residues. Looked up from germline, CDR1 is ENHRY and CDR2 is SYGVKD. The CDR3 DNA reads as TGTGCCATCAGTGACGGGAACATTCAGTACTTC. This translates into CAISDGNIQYF.

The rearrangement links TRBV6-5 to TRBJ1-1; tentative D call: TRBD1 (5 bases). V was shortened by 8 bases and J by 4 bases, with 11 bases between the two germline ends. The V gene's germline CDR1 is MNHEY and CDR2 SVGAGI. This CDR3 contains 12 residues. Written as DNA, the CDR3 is TGTGCCAGCTCAACAGGAATCACTGAAGCTTTCTTT. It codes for CASSTGITEAFF.

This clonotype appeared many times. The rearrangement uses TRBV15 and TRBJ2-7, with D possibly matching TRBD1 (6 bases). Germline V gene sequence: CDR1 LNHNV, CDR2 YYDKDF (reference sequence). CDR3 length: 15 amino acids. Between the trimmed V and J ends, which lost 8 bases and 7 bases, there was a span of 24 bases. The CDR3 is CATQTGRHPTQEQYF. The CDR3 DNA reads TGTGCCACCCAAACAGGGCGTCACCCCACCCAGGAGCAGTACTTC. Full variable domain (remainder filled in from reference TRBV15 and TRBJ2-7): DAMVIQNPRYQVTQFGKPVTLSCSQTLNHNVMYWYQQKSSQAPKLLFHYYDKDFNNEADTPDNFQSRRPNTSFCFLDIRSPGLGDTAMYLCATQTGRHPTQEQYFGPGTRLTVT.

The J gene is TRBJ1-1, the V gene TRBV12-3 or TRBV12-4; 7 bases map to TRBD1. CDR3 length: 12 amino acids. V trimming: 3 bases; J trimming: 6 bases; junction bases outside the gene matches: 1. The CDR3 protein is CASSFGQAEAFF. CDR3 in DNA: TGTGCCAGCAGTTTCGGACAGGCTGAAGCTTTCTTT.

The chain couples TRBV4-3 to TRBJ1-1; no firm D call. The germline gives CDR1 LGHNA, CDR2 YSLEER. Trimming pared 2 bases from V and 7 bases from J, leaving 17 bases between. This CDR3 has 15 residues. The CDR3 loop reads CASSQSSRSRGEAFF. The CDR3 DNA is TGCGCCAGCAGCCAATCCTCTAGATCTCGTGGTGAAGCTTTCTTT.

Here the CDR3 DNA reads TGTGCCAGCACCCCCGGGACTAGCGGTCGACTCACCGGGGAGCTGTTTTTT. Its translation is CASTPGTSGRLTGELFF. V is TRBV2 and J is TRBJ2-2, with TRBD2 matching 11 bases. CDR3 size: 17 residues. Germline V CDR1 and CDR2: SNHLY, FYNNEI. J was trimmed by 4 bases and V by 7 bases; bases with no gene match: 11.

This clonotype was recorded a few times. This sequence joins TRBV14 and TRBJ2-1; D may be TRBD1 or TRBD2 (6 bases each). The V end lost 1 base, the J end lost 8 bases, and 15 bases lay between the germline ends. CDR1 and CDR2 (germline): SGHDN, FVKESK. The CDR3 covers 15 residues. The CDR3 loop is CASSQARGLADEQFF. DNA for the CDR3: TGTGCCAGCAGCCAAGCTCGGGGGCTCGCCGATGAGCAGTTCTTC. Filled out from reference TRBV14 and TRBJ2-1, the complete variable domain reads EAGVTQFPSHSVIEKGQTVTLRCDPISGHDNLYWYRRVMGKEIKFLLHFVKESKQDESGMPNNRFLAERTGGTYSTLKVQPAELEDSGVYFCASSQARGLADEQFFGPGTRLTVL.

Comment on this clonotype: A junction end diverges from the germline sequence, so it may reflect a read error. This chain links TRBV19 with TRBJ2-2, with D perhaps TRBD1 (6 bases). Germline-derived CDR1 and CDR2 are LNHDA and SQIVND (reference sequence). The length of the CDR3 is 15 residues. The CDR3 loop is CPSSIGTGLAGELFF. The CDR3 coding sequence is TGTCCCAGTAGTATAGGCACAGGGTTGGCCGGGGAGCTGTTTTTT.

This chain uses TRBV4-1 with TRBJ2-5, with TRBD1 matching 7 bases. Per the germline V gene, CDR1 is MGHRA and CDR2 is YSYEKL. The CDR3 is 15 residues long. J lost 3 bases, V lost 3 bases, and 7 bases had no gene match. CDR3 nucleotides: TGCGCCAGCAGCCAGACCGGGACAGAGAAAGAGACCCAGTACTTC. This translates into CASSQTGTEKETQYF.